The following is a T cell receptor beta chain sequence with its context. Under the authors' procedure: Estimated nucleated cell counts came from reference gene primer amplification. Sequencing was performed with immunoSEQ multiplex PCR; in TCRdb, only in-frame clones are kept and a portion is missing. V and J calls and clone size are those listed in that table; D and trimming were worked out from the DNA. The sample includes 100,000 or so clones, 65% to 90% of them seen just once. The CDR3 length is 16 residues. Germline-derived CDR1 and CDR2 are SGHDT and YYEEEE. The V and J ends lost 4 bases and 9 bases respectively, with 23 bases between them. Cohorts were determined from participant-reported clinical history. All recovered Cohort 3 donors got two negative PCRs, got clearance, or saw symptom resolution. The data originate from a study of blood T cell repertoires in COVID-19. Across the whole study: Samples taken during acute and convalescent COVID-19 were collected in the United States, Italy and Spain.

The rearrangement joins TRBV5-6 to TRBJ2-1; TRBD2 might be the D (7 bases). The source material was PBMCs or T cells enriched from blood (not recorded which). This TCR was recovered from a woman in her fifties or sixties who had recovered from COVID-19. Written as DNA, the CDR3 is TGTGCCAGCAGCCCGGGGGGCGGCGACAGGCACGCTGAGCAGTTCTTC. This encodes CASSPGGGDRHAEQFF.